This T cell receptor (beta chain) was sequenced during a study of cytomegalovirus exposure and HLA in healthy donors. Broader study findings: The classifier, whose performance was assessed in both the original and validation cohorts, reportedly diagnosed cytomegalovirus status with high specificity and sensitivity.

This CDR3 spans 16 amino acids. Germline lookup yields CDR1 LGHNA and CDR2 YSLEER. Between the trimmed V and J ends, which lost 0 bases and 0 bases, there was a span of 11 bases. PCR used 60 Vbeta primers and 13 Jbeta primers. Produced via immunoSEQ multiplex PCR; TCRdb's table is partial and in-frame only. The sample lists 100,000 to 150,000 clones; around 76% were seen once. On this clone: Its antigen remains unidentified.

The specimen sequenced was PBMCs. The chain carries TRBV4-3 and TRBJ1-2; tentative D call: TRBD1 (5 bases). The TCR originated in a woman in her fifties or sixties in good health and CMV-seropositive. CDR3 nucleotide sequence: TGCGCCAGCAGCCAAGACCGGTCGGGGGCTAACTATGGCTACACCTTC. As protein: CASSQDRSGANYGYTF.